The clone carrying this TCR beta chain was counted between two and nine times. What it binds is not known. The source of the sample is a study of T cells after yellow fever vaccination. Notes on the study in general: Highly abundant clonotypes carried over from the bulk population could end up in FACS-sorted repertoires as contaminants. Detected again after the booster were most primary-vaccination clones, at approximately 95% CD4 and 88% CD8.

The CDR3 loop spans 22 amino acids. V lost 8 bases to trimming and J lost 9 bases; unmatched junction nucleotides: 33. Per germline, CDR1 LGHDT and CDR2 YNNKEL (reference sequence). TCRdb processed the 5' RACE reads anew with MiXCR; each CDR3 protein has one entry. The sample has 600,000 to 750,000 distinct CDR3 sequences; around 12% are singletons. The material sequenced was PBMCs, taken on the day of the yellow fever booster vaccination. The sequence was collected from a man aged 25 to 40 who received the YFV17D yellow fever vaccine. The genes are TRBV3-1 and TRBJ2-1, with 11 bases that match TRBD2. CDR3 protein: CASRPSGRRLAGTFKGASEQFF. Written as DNA, the CDR3 is TGTGCCAGCCGCCCAAGCGGTCGGAGACTAGCGGGAACCTTTAAAGGGGCTTCTGAGCAGTTCTTC.